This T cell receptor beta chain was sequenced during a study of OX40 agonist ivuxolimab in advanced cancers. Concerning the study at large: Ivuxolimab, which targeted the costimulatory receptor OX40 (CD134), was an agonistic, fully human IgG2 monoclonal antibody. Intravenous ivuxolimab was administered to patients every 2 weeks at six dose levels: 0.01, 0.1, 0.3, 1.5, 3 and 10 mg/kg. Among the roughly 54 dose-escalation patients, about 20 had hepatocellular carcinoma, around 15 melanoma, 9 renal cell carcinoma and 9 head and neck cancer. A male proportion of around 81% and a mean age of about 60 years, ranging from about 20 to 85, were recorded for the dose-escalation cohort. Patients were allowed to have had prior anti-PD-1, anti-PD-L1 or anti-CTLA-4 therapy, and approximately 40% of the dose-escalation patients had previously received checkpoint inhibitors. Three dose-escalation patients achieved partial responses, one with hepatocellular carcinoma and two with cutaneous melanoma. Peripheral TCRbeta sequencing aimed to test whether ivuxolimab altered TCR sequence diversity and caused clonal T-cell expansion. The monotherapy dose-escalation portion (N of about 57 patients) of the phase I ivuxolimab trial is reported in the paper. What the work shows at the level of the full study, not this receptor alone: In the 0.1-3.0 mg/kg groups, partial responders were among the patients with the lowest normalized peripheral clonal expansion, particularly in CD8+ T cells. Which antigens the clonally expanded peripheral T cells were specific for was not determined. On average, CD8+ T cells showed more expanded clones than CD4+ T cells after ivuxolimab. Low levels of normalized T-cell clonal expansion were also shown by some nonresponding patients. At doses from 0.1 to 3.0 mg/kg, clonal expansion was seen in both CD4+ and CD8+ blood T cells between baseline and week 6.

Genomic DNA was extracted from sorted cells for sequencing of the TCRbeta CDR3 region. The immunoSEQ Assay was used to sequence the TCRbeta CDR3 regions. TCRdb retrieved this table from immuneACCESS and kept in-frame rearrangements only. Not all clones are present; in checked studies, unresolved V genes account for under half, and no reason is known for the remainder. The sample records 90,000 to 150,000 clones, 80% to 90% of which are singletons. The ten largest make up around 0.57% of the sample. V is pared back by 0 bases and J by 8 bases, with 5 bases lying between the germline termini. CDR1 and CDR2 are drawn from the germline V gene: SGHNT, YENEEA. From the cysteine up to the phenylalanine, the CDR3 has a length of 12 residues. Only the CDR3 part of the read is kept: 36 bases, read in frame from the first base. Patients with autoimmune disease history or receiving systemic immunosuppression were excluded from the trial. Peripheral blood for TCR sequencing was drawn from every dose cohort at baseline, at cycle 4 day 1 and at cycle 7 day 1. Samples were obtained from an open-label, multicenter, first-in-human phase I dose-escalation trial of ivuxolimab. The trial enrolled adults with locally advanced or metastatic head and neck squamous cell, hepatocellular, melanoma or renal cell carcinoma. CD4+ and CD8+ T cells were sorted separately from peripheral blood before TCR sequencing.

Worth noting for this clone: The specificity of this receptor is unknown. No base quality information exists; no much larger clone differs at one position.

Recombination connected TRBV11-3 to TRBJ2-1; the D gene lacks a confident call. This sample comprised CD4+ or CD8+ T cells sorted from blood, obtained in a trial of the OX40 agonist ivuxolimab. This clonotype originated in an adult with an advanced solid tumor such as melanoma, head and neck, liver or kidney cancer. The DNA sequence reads TGTGCCAGCAGCTTAGATTCCGATGAGCAGTTCTTC. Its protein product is CASSLDSDEQFF.